The rows below give T cell receptor beta chains drawn from one sample of a study of early T cells in non-severe SARS-CoV-2 infection. MiXCR, run by TCRdb on the 5' RACE reads, gives a single entry per CDR3 protein. Among about 83,000 distinct CDR3 sequences listed, 9% to 15% were seen once. Sequences were obtained from whole blood. All receptors derive from an adult who was a healthcare worker with PCR-confirmed SARS-CoV-2 infection or an uninfected control (not recorded which). Each CDR3 is given with its conserved first and last residue. D genes are given only for firm matches. The size field is filled for only some rows; it gives once, few, many or a size class.

j_gene,d_gene,v_gene,abundance,CDR3nt,CDR3aa
TRBJ1-2,TRBD1,TRBV5-1,many,TGCGCCAGCAGCTTCGGGACAGGACCTGCCTATGGCTACACCTTC,CASSFGTGPAYGYTF
TRBJ1-1,.,TRBV30,many,TGTGCCTGCAAAAGGGACAACACTGAAGCTTTCTTT,CACKRDNTEAFF
TRBJ2-3,.,TRBV15,.,TGTGCCACCAGCAGAGATTTAGGGTACACAGATACGCAGTATTTT,CATSRDLGYTDTQYF
TRBJ2-3,.,TRBV7-8,.,TGTGCCAGCAGCTTCCGTGGGTTGATTACAGATACGCAGTATTTT,CASSFRGLITDTQYF
TRBJ2-1,.,TRBV4-2,.,TGTGCCAGCAGCCATCTAACTAGCAGTGAGCAGTTCTTC,CASSHLTSSEQFF
TRBJ2-3,TRBD2,TRBV20-1,few,TGCAGTGCTCCCAATAGCGGGAGCACAGATACGCAGTATTTT,CSAPNSGSTDTQYF
TRBJ2-1,.,TRBV7-3,few,TGTGCCAGCAGCTTCGGAGGCCCCTACAATGAGCAGTTCTTC,CASSFGGPYNEQFF
TRBJ1-5,.,TRBV20-1,.,TGCAGTGCTAGAGTACCGGCAGGGCGGCAGCCCCAGCATTTT,CSARVPAGRQPQHF
TRBJ1-2,.,TRBV5-5,many,TGTGCCAGCAGAAGGGACCATCTAGGGAATGGCTACACCTTC,CASRRDHLGNGYTF
TRBJ2-1,TRBD2,TRBV5-4,.,TGTGCCAGCAGCTTGGATAGCGGGAGGAACAATGAGCAGTTCTTC,CASSLDSGRNNEQFF
TRBJ2-1,.,TRBV12-5,many,TGTGCTAGTGGCCCTGAGTGGAGCTCCTACAATGAGCAGTTCTTC,CASGPEWSSYNEQFF